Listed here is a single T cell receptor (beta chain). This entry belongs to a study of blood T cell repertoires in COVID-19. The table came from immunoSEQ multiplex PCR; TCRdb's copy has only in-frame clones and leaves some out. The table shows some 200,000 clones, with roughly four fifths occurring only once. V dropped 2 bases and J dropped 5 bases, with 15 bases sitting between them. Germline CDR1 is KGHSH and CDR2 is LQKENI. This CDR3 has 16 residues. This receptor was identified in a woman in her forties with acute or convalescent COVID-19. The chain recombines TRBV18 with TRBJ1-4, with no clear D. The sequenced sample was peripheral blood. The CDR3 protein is CASSPAGSPHNEKLFF. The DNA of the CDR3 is TGTGCCAGCTCACCAGCGGGCAGCCCGCACAATGAAAAACTGTTTTTT. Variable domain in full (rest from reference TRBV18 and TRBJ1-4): NAGVMQNPRHLVRRRGQEARLRCSPMKGHSHVYWYRQLPEEGLKFMVYLQKENIIDESGMPKERFSAEFPKEGPSILRIQQVVRGDSAAYFCASSPAGSPHNEKLFFGSGTQLSVL.